A selection of T cell receptor beta chains follows, all from one sample in a study of blood T cells in healthy people across ages. TCRdb redid the calling of the 5' RACE reads with MiXCR, one entry per CDR3 protein. The table lists around 1,600,000 distinct CDR3 sequences, approximately 42% of them singletons. Source material: blood. Source of these receptors: a woman younger than 30 in good health. CDR3s include the opening cysteine and the closing phenylalanine or tryptophan. Each record gives: clone size, CDR3 length, D gene, J gene, V gene, CDR3 protein, CDR3 DNA. The D gene is left open where the match is weak. Clone size is stated in some rows and not others, as once, few, many or a class when expanded.

>NA|11|NA|TRBJ1-1|TRBV30
CAWSQDRKAFF
TGTGCCTGGAGTCAAGACAGGAAAGCTTTCTTT
>NA|13|NA|TRBJ2-7|TRBV6-2/TRBV6-3
CASSDGQGWEQYF
TGTGCCAGCAGTGACGGGCAGGGCTGGGAGCAGTACTTC
>few|14|TRBD1|TRBJ2-7|TRBV20-1
CSALGQGPGYEQYF
TGCAGTGCCCTTGGACAGGGGCCGGGTTACGAGCAGTACTTC
>NA|14|TRBD2|TRBJ2-1|TRBV5-1
CASSKGLAYNEQFF
TGCGCCAGCAGCAAGGGACTAGCCTACAATGAGCAGTTCTTC
>NA|17|NA|TRBJ2-2|TRBV11-2
CASRPGRGYVYTGELFF
TGTGCCAGCCGCCCGGGTAGGGGGTACGTCTACACCGGGGAGCTGTTTTTT
>few|13|NA|TRBJ2-2|TRBV9
CASSAGVTGELFF
TGTGCCAGCAGCGCAGGGGTTACCGGGGAGCTGTTTTTT
>few|17|TRBD1|TRBJ2-7|TRBV5-1
CASSMFPGQDLSYEQYF
TGCGCCAGCAGCATGTTTCCGGGACAGGACCTCTCCTACGAGCAGTACTTC
>NA|13|NA|TRBJ2-1|TRBV3-1
CASSHGHIGEQFF
TGTGCCAGCAGCCACGGTCATATCGGCGAGCAGTTCTTC
>NA|17|TRBD1|TRBJ1-1|TRBV6-1
CASRERTGTLGYTEAFF
TGTGCCAGCAGGGAACGGACAGGGACCCTGGGGTACACTGAAGCTTTCTTT
>NA|17|TRBD1|TRBJ1-5|TRBV24-1
CATSESGTGQGRWAQHF
TGTGCCACCAGCGAATCGGGCACGGGACAGGGTAGGTGGGCCCAGCATTTT
>few|13|TRBD1|TRBJ1-1|TRBV29-1
CSVVGQANTEAFF
TGCAGCGTTGTCGGACAGGCGAACACTGAAGCTTTCTTT
>NA|13|NA|TRBJ2-3|TRBV6-5
CASSYNYLDTQYF
TGTGCCAGCAGTTACAATTACTTGGATACGCAGTATTTT
>NA|17|NA|TRBJ2-1|TRBV21-1
CASSLRPGTSGNNEQFF
TGTGCCAGCAGCCTACGCCCCGGGACTAGCGGGAATAATGAGCAGTTCTTC
>NA|15|TRBD1|TRBJ2-5|TRBV6-1
CASSAMTGTSETQYF
TGTGCCAGCAGTGCCATGACAGGGACAAGCGAGACCCAGTACTTC
>once|11|NA|TRBJ2-1|TRBV29-1
CSVRPGETQFF
TGCAGCGTTCGCCCGGGGGAGACCCAGTTCTTC
>NA|12|NA|TRBJ1-1|TRBV29-1
CSVVVGWAEAFF
TGCAGCGTTGTGGTGGGGTGGGCTGAAGCTTTCTTT
>NA|16|NA|TRBJ2-5|TRBV24-1
CATSDLWDSPLNEQYF
TGTGCCACCAGTGATTTGTGGGACTCGCCCTTGAATGAGCAGTACTTC
>NA|16|NA|TRBJ2-6|TRBV4-3
CASSQDGRTGANVLTF
TGCGCCAGCAGCCAAGATGGGCGGACTGGGGCCAACGTCCTGACTTTC
>NA|17|TRBD2|TRBJ2-5|TRBV20-1
CSASDQTSGGYQETQYF
TGCAGTGCTAGCGACCAGACTAGCGGGGGGTACCAAGAGACCCAGTACTTC
>many|13|NA|TRBJ1-4|TRBV5-1
CASSSPGNEKLFF
TGCGCCAGCAGTTCCCCAGGAAATGAAAAACTGTTTTTT
>few|16|TRBD2|TRBJ2-7|TRBV7-2
CASSLAPSGTIYEQYF
TGTGCCAGCAGCTTAGCTCCTAGCGGGACCATCTACGAGCAGTACTTC
>NA|15|NA|TRBJ2-5|TRBV11-2
CASSSSGTLWVTQYF
TGTGCCAGCAGCTCTTCAGGGACCCTCTGGGTGACCCAGTACTTC
>NA|14|NA|TRBJ1-1|TRBV7-2
CASSLRLGWTEAFF
TGTGCCAGCAGCTTGAGATTGGGGTGGACTGAAGCTTTCTTT
>NA|13|TRBD1|TRBJ1-4|TRBV20-1
CSASRQGSEKLFF
TGCAGTGCAAGCCGACAGGGCAGCGAAAAACTGTTTTTT
>NA|13|NA|TRBJ2-7|TRBV7-9
CASSLMGVNEQYF
TGTGCCAGCAGCTTGATGGGTGTGAACGAGCAGTACTTC
>few|14|NA|TRBJ1-4|TRBV20-1
CSARSTGWNEKLFF
TGCAGTGCTAGGTCGACAGGATGGAATGAAAAACTGTTTTTT
>once|10|NA|TRBJ2-7|TRBV21-1
CASLTNEQYF
TGTGCCAGCCTGACTAACGAGCAGTACTTC
>NA|14|NA|TRBJ1-5|TRBV12-3/TRBV12-4
CASRGRQSNQPQHF
TGTGCCAGCAGGGGCCGACAGTCTAATCAGCCCCAGCATTTT